These 6 T cell receptor beta chains share one sample of origin, sequenced in a study of PD-L1 blockade in urothelial cancer. The time point denotes: pretreatment peripheral blood. The protocol was immunoSEQ multiplex PCR, while the TCRdb copy is restricted to in-frame clones and leaves out a portion. The repertoire has some 89,000 clones, over 75% of them found once; the top ten carry over 13%. The material sequenced was PBMCs, taken around atezolizumab (anti-PD-L1) treatment. The receptors derive from a man aged 60 to 69 with urothelial cancer.

The chain employs TRBV7-8 and TRBJ1-1, with 9 nucleotides matching TRBD1. This CDR3 region has 18 residues. V gave up 1 base and J gave up 0 bases; unmatched junction bases: 9. Germline CDR1 is SGHVS and CDR2 is FQNEAQ. The DNA of the CDR3 is TGTGCCAGCAGCTTAGACCCGTCGGACAGGGGAATGAACACTGAAGCTTTCTTT. This codes for CASSLDPSDRGMNTEAFF. Filled out from reference TRBV7-8 and TRBJ1-1, the complete variable domain reads GAGVSQSPRYKVAKRGQDVALRCDPISGHVSLFWYQQALGQGPEFLTYFQNEAQLDKSGLPSDRFFAERPEGSVSTLKIQRTQQEDSAVYLCASSLDPSDRGMNTEAFFGQGTRLTVV.

This chain uses TRBV14 with TRBJ2-7; D not certain. Trimming stripped 3 bases from V and 4 bases from J, with 4 bases between. This CDR3 has 11 residues. Germline values: CDR1 SGHDN, CDR2 FVKESK. CDR3 nucleotides: TGTGCCAGCAGCCAGAGATACGAGCAGTACTTC. It encodes CASSQRYEQYF.

The count of this clone is one. The V gene is TRBV7-8, the J gene TRBJ1-4; D gene uncertain. CDR1 SGHVS and CDR2 FQNEAQ come from the germline V gene. The CDR3 is made up of 15 amino acids. V was cut by 3 bases and J by 7 bases, with 15 bases left in between. The CDR3 DNA reads as TGTGCCAGCAGCTTGCCGGGAGGGTGGATTGAAAAACTGTTTTTT. Its protein product is CASSLPGGWIEKLFF.

This chain joins TRBV19 and TRBJ2-5, with 8 bases lining up with TRBD2. Germline V gene data show CDR1 as LNHDA and CDR2 as SQIVND (reference sequence). CDR3 length: 12 amino acids. With V trimmed by 4 bases and J by 5 bases, 0 bases remained unmatched. The CDR3 nucleotides read TGTGCCAGTAGTACGGGAGGGGAGACCCAGTACTTC. Amino acids: CASSTGGETQYF. Combining the CDR3 with reference TRBV19 and TRBJ2-5 gives the whole variable domain DGGITQSPKYLFRKEGQNVTLSCEQNLNHDAMYWYRQDPGQGLRLIYYSQIVNDFQKGDIAEGYSVSREKKESFPLTVTSAQKNPTAFYLCASSTGGETQYFGPGTRLLVL.

Only one count was recorded for this clone. The J gene is TRBJ2-7, the V gene TRBV5-4, with a weak D call TRBD2 (7 bases). The CDR3 is 13 amino acids. V dropped 6 bases and J dropped 5 bases, with 15 bases sitting between them. The germline CDR1 and CDR2 sequences are SGHNT and YYREEE (reference sequence). CDR3 residues: CASTAGAGNEQYF. DNA for the CDR3: TGTGCCAGCACGGCGGGGGCGGGTAACGAGCAGTACTTC.

This clone appeared once. The V call is TRBV7-2, the J call TRBJ2-7, with D possibly matching TRBD1 (5 bases). The CDR3 contains 15 residues. Per the germline V gene, CDR1 is SGHTA and CDR2 is FQGNSA. V lost 2 bases to trimming and J lost 2 bases, with 13 bases between them. CDR3 bases: TGTGCCAGCAGCTTACCCGCAGGGATTACCTACGAGCAGTACTTC. It is translated as CASSLPAGITYEQYF.